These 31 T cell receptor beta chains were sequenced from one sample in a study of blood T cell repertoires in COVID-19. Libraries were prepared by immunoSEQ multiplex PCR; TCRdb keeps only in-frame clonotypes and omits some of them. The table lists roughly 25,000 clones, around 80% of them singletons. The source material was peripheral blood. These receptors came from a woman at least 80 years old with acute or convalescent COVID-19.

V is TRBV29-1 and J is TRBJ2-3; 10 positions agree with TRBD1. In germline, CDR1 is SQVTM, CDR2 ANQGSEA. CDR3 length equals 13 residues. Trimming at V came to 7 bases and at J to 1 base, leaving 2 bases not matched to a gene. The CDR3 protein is CSAGQGGTDTQYF. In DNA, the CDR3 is TGCAGCGCTGGACAGGGGGGCACAGATACGCAGTATTTT.

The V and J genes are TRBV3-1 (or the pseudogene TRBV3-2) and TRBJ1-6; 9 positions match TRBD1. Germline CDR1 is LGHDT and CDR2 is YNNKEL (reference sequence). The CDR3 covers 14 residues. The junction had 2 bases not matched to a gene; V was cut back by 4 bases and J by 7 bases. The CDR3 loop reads CASSRGQGNSPLHF. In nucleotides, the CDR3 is TGTGCCAGCAGCCGGGGACAGGGAAATTCACCCCTCCACTTT.

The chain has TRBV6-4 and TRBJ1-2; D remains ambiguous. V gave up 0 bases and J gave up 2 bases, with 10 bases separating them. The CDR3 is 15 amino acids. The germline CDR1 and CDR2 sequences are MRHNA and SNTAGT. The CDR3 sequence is CASSDSMAGNYGYTF. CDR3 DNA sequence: TGTGCCAGCAGTGACTCGATGGCAGGAAACTATGGCTACACCTTC.

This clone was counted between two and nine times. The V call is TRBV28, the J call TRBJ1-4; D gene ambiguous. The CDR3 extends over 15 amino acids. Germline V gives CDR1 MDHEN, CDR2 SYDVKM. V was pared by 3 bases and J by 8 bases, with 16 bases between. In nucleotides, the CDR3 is TGTGCCAGCAGTTTTTCTCGAGGGTTCGGGGAAAAACTGTTTTTT. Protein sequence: CASSFSRGFGEKLFF.

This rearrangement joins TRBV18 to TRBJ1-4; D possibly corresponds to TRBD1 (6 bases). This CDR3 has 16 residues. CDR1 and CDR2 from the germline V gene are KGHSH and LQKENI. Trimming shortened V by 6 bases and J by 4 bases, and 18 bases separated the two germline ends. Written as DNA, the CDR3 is TGTGCCAGCTCGCCAAGCCCGACAGGCGGTAATGAAAAACTGTTTTTT. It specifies CASSPSPTGGNEKLFF.

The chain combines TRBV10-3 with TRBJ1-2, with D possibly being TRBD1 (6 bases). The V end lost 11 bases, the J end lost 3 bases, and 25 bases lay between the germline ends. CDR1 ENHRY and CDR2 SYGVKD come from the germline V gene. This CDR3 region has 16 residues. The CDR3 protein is CASTKDRRPTYYGYTF. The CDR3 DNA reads TGTGCCTCAACAAAAGACAGGAGGCCCACTTACTATGGCTACACCTTC.

The CDR3 DNA follows: TGTGCCAGCACTCAACAGGGGTTAGAAGAGACCCAGTACTTC. Protein: CASTQQGLEETQYF. V usage is TRBV6-5 and J usage is TRBJ2-5, with 7 positions matching TRBD1. This CDR3 has 14 residues. Trimming took 7 bases from V and 3 from J; bases not matched to a gene: 8. Germline CDR1 and CDR2: MNHEY and SVGAGI.

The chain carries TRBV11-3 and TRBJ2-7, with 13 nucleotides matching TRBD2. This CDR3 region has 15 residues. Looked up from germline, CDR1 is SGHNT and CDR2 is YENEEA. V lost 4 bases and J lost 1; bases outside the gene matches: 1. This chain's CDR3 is CASSSGLAGSYEQYF. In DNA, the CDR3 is TGTGCCAGCAGCTCGGGACTAGCGGGATCCTACGAGCAGTACTTC. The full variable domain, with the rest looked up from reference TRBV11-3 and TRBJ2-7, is EAGVVQSPRYKIIEKKQPVAFWCNPISGHNTLYWYLQNLGQGPELLIRYENEEAVDDSQLPKDRFSAERLKGVDSTLKIQPAELGDSAVYLCASSSGLAGSYEQYFGPGTRLTVT.

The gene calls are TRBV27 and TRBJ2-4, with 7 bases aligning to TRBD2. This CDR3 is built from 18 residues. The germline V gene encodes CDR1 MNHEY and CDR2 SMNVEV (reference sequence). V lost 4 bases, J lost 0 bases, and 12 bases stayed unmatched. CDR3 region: CASSSAGRGGIAKNIQYF. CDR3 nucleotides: TGTGCCAGCAGTTCCGCGGGACGGGGAGGGATAGCCAAAAACATTCAGTACTTC.

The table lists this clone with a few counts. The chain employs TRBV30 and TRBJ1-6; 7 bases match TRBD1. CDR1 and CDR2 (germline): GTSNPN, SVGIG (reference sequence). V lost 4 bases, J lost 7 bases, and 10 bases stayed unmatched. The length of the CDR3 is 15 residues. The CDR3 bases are TGTGCCTGGAATCGTGCTGGGACAGAGAATTCACCCCTCCACTTT. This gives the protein CAWNRAGTENSPLHF.

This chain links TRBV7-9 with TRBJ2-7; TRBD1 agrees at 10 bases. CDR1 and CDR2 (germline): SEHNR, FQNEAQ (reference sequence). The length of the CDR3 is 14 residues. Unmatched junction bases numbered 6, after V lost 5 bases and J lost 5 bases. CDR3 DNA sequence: TGTGCCAGCAGCCGCCGGGACAGGGGACACGAGCAGTACTTC. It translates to CASSRRDRGHEQYF.

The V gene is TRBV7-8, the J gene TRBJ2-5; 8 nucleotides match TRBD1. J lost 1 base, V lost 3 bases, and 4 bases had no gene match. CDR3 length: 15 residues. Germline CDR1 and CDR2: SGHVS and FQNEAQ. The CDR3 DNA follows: TGTGCCAGCAGCTTTAGGGGACAGGCCCAAGAGACCCAGTACTTC. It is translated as CASSFRGQAQETQYF.

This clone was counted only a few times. The CDR3 protein is CASTRGQRGTDTQYF. DNA of the CDR3: TGTGCCAGCACCAGGGGGCAGAGGGGCACAGATACGCAGTATTTT. This rearrangement joins TRBV3-1 (or the pseudogene TRBV3-2) to TRBJ2-3; 8 bases agree with TRBD1. The V and J ends lost 7 bases and 1 base, in that order; junction bases with no gene match: 7. CDR1 is LGHDT and CDR2 is YNNKEL in the germline V gene (reference sequence). CDR3 length: 15 residues.

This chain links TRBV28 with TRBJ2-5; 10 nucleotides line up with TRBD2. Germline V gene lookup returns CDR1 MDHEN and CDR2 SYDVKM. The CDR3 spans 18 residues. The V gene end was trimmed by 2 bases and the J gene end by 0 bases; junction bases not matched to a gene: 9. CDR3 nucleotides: TGTGCCAGCAGTTTAGACCCCTGGACTAGCGGATACCAAGAGACCCAGTACTTC. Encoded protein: CASSLDPWTSGYQETQYF.

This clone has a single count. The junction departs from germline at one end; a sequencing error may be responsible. CDR3 DNA: TGCGCCAGCAGCTTGGAAGGACGCGGGAAGCTGTTTTTT. Translating it yields CASSLEGRGKLFF. The V call is TRBV5-1, the J call TRBJ2-2; maybe TRBD2 (6 bases). The germline V gene has CDR1 SGHRS and CDR2 YFSETQ. The CDR3 contains 13 residues.

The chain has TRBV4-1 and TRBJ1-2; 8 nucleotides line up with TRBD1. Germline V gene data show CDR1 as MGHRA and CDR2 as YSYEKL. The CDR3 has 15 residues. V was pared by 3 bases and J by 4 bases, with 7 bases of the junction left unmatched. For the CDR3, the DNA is TGCGCCAGCAGCCAGGGTGGACAGGGCCTCTATGGCTACACCTTC. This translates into CASSQGGQGLYGYTF.

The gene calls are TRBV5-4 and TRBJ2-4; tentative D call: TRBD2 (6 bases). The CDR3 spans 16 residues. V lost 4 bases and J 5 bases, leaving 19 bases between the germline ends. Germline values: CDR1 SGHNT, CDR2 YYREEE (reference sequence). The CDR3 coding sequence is TGTGCCAGCAGCCCGGGCCCGGGCAGGGAGGAAAACATTCAGTACTTC. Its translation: CASSPGPGREENIQYF.

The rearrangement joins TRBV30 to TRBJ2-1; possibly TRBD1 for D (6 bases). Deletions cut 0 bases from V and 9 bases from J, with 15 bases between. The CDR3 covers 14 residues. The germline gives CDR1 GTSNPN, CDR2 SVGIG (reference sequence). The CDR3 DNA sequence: TGTGCCTGGAGTGTACAGGCAGGGGTTAGTGAGCAGTTCTTC. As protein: CAWSVQAGVSEQFF.

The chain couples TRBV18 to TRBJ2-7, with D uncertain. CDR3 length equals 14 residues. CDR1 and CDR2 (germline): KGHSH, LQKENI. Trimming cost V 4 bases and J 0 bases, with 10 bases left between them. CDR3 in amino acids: CASSLGLNSYEQYF. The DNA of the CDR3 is TGTGCCAGCTCACTGGGCTTGAACTCCTACGAGCAGTACTTC.

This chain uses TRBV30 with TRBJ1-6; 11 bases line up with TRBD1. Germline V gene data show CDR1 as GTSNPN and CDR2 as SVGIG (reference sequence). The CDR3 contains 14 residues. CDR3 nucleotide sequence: TGTGCGTCGGACAGGGGGCTTGGGAATTCACCCCTCCACTTT. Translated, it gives CASDRGLGNSPLHF.

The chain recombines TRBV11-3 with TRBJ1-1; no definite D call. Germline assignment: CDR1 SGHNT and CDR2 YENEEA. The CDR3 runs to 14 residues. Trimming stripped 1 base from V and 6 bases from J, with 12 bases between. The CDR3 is CASSLGSTRAEAFF. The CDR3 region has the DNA TGTGCCAGCAGCTTAGGCTCAACGAGGGCTGAAGCTTTCTTT.

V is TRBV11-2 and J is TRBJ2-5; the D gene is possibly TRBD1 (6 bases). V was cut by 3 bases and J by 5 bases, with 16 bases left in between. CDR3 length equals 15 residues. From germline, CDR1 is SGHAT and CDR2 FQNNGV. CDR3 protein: CASSFVGTPLETQYF. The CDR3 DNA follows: TGTGCCAGCAGCTTCGTCGGGACACCCCTTGAGACCCAGTACTTC.

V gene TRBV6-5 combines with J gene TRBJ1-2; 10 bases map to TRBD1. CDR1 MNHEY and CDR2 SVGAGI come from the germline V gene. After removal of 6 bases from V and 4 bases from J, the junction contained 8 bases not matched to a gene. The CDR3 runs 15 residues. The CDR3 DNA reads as TGTGCCAGCAGAACTACTGGACAGGGGGTCTATGGCTACACCTTC. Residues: CASRTTGQGVYGYTF.

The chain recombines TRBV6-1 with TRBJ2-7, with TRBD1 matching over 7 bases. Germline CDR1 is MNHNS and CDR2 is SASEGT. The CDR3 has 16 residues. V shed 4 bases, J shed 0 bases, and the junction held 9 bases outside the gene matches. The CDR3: CASSVRQGVSSYEQYF. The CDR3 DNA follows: TGTGCCAGCAGTGTCCGACAGGGTGTCTCCTCCTACGAGCAGTACTTC.

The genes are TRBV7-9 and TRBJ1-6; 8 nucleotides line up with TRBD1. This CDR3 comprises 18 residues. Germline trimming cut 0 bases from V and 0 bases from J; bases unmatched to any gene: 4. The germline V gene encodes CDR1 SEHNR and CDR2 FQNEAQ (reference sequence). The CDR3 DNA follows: TGTGCCAGCAGCTTAGCGAGGACAGGGAGCTCCTATAATTCACCCCTCCACTTT. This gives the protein CASSLARTGSSYNSPLHF.

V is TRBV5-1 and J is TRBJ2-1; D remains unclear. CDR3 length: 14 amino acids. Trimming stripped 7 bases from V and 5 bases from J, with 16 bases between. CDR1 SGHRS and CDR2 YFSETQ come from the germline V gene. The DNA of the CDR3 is TGCGCCAGCGACACTGGGCCGCCAAACAATGAGCAGTTCTTC. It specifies CASDTGPPNNEQFF. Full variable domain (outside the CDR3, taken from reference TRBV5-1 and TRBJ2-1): KAGVTQTPRYLIKTRGQQVTLSCSPISGHRSVSWYQQTPGQGLQFLFEYFSETQRNKGNFPGRFSGRQFSNSRSEMNVSTLELGDSALYLCASDTGPPNNEQFFGPGTRLTVL.

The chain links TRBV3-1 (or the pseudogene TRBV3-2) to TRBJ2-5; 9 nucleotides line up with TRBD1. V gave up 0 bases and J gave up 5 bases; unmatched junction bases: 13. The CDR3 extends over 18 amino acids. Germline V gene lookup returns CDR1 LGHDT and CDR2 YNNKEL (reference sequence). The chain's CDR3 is CASSQDPRTGAPLETQYF. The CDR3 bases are TGTGCCAGCAGCCAAGATCCCCGGACAGGGGCTCCTCTTGAGACCCAGTACTTC.

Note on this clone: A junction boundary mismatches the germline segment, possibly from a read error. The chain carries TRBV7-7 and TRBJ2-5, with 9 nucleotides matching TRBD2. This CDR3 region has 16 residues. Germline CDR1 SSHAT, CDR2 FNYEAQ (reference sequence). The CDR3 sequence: CASSLDAGGPGGTQYF. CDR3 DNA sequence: TGTGCTAGCAGCTTAGATGCGGGAGGGCCCGGAGGGACCCAGTACTTC.

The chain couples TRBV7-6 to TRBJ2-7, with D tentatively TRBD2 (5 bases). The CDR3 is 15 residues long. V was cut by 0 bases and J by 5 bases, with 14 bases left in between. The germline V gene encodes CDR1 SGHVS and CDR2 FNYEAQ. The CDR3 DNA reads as TGTGCCAGCAGCTTAGCGGTACGGGGAAACAACGAGCAGTACTTC. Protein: CASSLAVRGNNEQYF.

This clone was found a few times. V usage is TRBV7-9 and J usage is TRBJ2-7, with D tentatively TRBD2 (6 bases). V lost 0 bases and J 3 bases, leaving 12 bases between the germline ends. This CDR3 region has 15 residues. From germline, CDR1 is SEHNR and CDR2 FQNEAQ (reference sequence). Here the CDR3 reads CASSLAAGPSYEQYF. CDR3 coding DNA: TGTGCCAGCAGCTTAGCTGCGGGACCCAGCTACGAGCAGTACTTC.

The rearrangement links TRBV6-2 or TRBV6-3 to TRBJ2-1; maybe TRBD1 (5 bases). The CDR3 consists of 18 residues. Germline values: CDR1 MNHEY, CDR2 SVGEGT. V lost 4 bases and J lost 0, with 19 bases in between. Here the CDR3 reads CASSWGYEIISSYNEQFF. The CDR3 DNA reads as TGTGCCAGCAGTTGGGGCTACGAGATTATAAGCTCCTACAATGAGCAGTTCTTC.